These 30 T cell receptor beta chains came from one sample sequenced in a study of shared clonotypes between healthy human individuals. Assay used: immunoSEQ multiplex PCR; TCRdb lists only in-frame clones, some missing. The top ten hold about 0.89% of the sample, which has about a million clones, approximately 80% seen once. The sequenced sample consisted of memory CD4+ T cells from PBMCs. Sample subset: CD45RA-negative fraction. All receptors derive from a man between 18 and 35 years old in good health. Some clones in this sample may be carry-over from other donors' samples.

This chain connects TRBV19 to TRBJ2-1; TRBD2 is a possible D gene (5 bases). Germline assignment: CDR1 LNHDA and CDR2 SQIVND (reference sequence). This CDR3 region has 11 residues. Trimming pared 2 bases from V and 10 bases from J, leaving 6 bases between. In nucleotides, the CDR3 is TGTGCCAGTAGTATATGGGAGGAGCAGTTCTTC. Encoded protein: CASSIWEEQFF.

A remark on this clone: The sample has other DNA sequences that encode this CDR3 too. The chain's CDR3 is CASSLSGMNTEAFF. CDR3 sequence (DNA): TGTGCCAGCAGCTTATCTGGGATGAACACTGAAGCTTTCTTT. This sequence joins TRBV11-3 and TRBJ1-1, with unresolved D. Germline CDR1 and CDR2: SGHNT and YENEEA. CDR3 length equals 14 residues. Trimming shortened V by 2 bases and J by 0 bases, and 7 bases separated the two germline ends.

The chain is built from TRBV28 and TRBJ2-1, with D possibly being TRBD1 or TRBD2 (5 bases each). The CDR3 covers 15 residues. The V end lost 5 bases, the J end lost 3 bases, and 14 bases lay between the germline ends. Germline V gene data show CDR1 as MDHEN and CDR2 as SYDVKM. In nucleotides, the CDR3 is TGTGCCAGCAGTCCGCCCGGGGCGGTCTACAATGAGCAGTTCTTC. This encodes CASSPPGAVYNEQFF.

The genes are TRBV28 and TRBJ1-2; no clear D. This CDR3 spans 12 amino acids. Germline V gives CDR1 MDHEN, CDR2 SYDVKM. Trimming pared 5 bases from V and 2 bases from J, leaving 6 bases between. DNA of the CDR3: TGTGCCAGCAGTAACAGAAACTATGGCTACACCTTC. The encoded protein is CASSNRNYGYTF.

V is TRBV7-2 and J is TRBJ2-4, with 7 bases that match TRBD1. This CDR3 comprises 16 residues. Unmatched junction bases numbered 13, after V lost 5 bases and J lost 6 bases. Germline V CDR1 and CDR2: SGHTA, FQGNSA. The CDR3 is CASSPERSPGGNIQYF. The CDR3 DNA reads TGTGCCAGCAGCCCTGAGCGGTCCCCAGGGGGAAACATTCAGTACTTC.

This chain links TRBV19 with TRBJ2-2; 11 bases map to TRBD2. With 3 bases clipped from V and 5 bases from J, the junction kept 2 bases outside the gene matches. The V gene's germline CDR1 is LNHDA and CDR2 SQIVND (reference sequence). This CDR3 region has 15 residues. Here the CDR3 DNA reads TGTGCCAGTAGTATTAGCGGGAGGGTGACCGGGGAGCTGTTTTTT. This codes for CASSISGRVTGELFF.

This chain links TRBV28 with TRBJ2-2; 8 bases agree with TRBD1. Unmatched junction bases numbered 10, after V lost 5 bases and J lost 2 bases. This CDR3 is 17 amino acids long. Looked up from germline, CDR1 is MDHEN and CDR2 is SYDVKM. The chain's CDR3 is CASSRRTGRGNTGELFF. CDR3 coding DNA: TGTGCCAGCAGTCGTCGGACAGGGCGTGGAAACACCGGGGAGCTGTTTTTT.

The chain's CDR3 is CASSIIVNTEAFF. As DNA, the CDR3 is TGTGCCAGTAGTATCATAGTGAACACTGAAGCTTTCTTT. The V call is TRBV19, the J call TRBJ1-1; D not certain. This CDR3 comprises 13 residues. Germline CDR1 reads LNHDA; CDR2 reads SQIVND (reference sequence). Trimming stripped 3 bases from V and 0 bases from J, with 5 bases between.

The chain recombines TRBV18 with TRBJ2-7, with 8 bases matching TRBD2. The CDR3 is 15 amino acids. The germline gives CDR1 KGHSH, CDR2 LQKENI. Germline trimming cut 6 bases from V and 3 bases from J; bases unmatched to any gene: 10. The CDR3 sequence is CASSDRGGGIYEQYF. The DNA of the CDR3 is TGTGCCAGCTCGGACCGGGGGGGAGGAATCTACGAGCAGTACTTC.

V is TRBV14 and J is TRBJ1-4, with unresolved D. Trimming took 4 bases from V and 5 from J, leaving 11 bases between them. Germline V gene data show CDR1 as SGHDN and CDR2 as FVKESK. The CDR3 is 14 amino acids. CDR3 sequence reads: CASSRWGVNEKLFF. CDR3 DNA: TGTGCCAGCAGCCGGTGGGGTGTGAATGAAAAACTGTTTTTT.

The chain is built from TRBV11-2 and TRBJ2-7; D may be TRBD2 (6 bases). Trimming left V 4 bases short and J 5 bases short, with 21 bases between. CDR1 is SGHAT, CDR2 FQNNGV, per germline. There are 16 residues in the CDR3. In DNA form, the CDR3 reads TGTGCCAGCAGCTCCATAGTCGGAGGGACTTTCCACGAGCAGTACTTC. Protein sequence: CASSSIVGGTFHEQYF.

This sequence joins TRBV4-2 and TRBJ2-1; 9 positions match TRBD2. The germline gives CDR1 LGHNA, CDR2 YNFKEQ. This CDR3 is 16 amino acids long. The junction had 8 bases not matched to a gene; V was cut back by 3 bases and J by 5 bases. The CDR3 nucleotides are TGTGCCAGCAGCCAGAGGGGCGGGAGGGACGACAATGAGCAGTTCTTC. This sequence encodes CASSQRGGRDDNEQFF.

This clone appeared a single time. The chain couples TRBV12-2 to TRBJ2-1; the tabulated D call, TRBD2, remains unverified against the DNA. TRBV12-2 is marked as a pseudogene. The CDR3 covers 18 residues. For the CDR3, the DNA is TGTGCAAGTCGCAAGTCCTTGAAAGCGGCCTTATCCTACAATGAGCAGTTCTTC. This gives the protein CASRKSLKAALSYNEQFF.

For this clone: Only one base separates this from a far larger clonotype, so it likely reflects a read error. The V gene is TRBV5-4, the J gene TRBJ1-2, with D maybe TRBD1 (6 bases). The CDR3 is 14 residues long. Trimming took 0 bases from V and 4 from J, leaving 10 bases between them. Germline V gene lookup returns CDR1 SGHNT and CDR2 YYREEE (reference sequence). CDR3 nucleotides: TGTGCCAGCAGCTTGGACAGGGCGCTCTATGGCTACACCTTC. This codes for CASSLDRALYGYTF.

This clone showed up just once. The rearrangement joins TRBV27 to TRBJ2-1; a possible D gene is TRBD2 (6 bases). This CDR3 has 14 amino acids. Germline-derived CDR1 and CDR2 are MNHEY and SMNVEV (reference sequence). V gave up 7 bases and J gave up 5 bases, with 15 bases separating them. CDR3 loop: CASKVQRVNNEQFF. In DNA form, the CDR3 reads TGTGCCAGCAAGGTCCAGCGGGTAAACAATGAGCAGTTCTTC.

CDR3 loop: CASSLDSTGANVLTF. The DNA of the CDR3 is TGTGCCAGCAGCTTAGACAGCACTGGGGCCAACGTCCTGACTTTC. The rearrangement links TRBV7-2 to TRBJ2-6; D is unresolved. CDR1 and CDR2 (germline): SGHTA, FQGNSA. This CDR3 is 15 amino acids long. With 1 base removed from V and 2 bases from J, the gap between germline ends came to 6 bases.

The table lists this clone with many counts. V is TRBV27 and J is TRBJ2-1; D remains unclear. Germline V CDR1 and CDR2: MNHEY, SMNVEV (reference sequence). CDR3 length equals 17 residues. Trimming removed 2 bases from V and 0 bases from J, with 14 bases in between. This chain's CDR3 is CASSLLGFYGSYNEQFF. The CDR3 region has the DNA TGTGCCAGCAGTTTACTGGGATTCTACGGCTCCTACAATGAGCAGTTCTTC.

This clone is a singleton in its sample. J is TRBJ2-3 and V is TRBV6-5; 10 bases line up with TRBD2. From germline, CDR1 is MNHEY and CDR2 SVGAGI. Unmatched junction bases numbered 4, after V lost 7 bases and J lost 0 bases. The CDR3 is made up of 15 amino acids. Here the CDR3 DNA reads TGTGCCAGCAAGCTAGCGGGAGATAGCACAGATACGCAGTATTTT. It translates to CASKLAGDSTDTQYF.

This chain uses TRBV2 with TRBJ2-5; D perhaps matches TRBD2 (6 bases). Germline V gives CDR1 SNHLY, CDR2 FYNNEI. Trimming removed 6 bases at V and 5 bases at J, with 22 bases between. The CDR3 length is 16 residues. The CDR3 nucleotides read TGTGCCAGCAGATTAACTGAGACCTCCGGAGGGGAGACCCAGTACTTC. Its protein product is CASRLTETSGGETQYF.

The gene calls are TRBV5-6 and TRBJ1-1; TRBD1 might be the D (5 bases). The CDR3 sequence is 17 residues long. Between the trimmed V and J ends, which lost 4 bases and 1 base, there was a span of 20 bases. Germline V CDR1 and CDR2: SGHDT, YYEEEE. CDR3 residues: CASSPWAGWGKNTEAFF. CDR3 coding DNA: TGTGCCAGCAGCCCCTGGGCTGGATGGGGCAAGAACACTGAAGCTTTCTTT.

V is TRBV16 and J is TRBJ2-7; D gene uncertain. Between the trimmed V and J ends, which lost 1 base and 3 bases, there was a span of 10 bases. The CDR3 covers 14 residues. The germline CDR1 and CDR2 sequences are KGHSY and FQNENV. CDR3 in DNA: TGTGCCAGCAGCCAATTTCTCGTGAACTACGAGCAGTACTTC. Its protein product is CASSQFLVNYEQYF. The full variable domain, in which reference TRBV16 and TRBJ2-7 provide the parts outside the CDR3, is GEEVAQTPKHLVRGEGQKAKLYCAPIKGHSYVFWYQQVLKNEFKFLISFQNENVFDETGMPKERFSAKCLPNSPCSLEIQATKLEDSAVYFCASSQFLVNYEQYFGPGTRLTVT.

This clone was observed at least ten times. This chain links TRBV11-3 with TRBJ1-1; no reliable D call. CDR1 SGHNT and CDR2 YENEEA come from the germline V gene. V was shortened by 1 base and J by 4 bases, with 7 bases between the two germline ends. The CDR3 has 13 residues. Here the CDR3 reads CASSLAFGTEAFF. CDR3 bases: TGTGCCAGCAGCTTAGCCTTCGGCACTGAAGCTTTCTTT. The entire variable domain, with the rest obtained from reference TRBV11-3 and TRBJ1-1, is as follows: EAGVVQSPRYKIIEKKQPVAFWCNPISGHNTLYWYLQNLGQGPELLIRYENEEAVDDSQLPKDRFSAERLKGVDSTLKIQPAELGDSAVYLCASSLAFGTEAFFGQGTRLTVV.

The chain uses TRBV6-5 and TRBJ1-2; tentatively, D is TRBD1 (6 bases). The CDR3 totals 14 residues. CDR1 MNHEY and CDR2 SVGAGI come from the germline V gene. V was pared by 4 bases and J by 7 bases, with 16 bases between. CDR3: CASSSPGGASGYTF. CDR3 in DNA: TGTGCCAGCAGTTCCCCGGGGGGCGCGAGTGGCTACACCTTC.

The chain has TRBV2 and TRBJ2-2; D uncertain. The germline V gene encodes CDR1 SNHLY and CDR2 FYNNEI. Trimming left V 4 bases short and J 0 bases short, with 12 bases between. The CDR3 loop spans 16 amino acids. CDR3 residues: CASSADGPANTGELFF. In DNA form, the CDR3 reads TGTGCCAGCAGTGCGGACGGACCCGCGAACACCGGGGAGCTGTTTTTT.

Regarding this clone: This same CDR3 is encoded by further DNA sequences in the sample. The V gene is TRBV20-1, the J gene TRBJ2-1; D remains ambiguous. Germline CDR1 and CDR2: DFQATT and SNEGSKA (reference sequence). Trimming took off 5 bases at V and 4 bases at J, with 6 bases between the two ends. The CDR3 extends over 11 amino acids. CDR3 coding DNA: TGCAGTGCTCCCGAGTACAATGAGCAGTTCTTC. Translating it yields CSAPEYNEQFF.

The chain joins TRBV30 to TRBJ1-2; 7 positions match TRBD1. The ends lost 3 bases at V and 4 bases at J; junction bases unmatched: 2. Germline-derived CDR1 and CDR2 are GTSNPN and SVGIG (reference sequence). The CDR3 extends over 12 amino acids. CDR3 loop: CAWRGTVYGYTF. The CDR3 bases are TGTGCCTGGAGGGGGACAGTCTATGGCTACACCTTC.

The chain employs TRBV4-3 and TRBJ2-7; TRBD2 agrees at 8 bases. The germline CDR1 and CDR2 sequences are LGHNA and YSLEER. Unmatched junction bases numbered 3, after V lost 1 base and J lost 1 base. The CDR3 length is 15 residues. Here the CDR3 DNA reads TGCGCCAGCAGCCAAGGTCCGGGAGGGTCCTACGAGCAGTACTTC. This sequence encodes CASSQGPGGSYEQYF.

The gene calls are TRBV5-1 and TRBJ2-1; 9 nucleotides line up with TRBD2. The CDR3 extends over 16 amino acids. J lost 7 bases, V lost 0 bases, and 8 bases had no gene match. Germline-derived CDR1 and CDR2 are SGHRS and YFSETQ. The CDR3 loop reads CASSLVVSGRWNEQFF. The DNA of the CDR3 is TGCGCCAGCAGCTTGGTCGTTAGCGGGAGATGGAATGAGCAGTTCTTC.

The CDR3 sequence: CASSPGWPSSKADTQYF. CDR3 DNA: TGTGCCAGCAGCCCGGGGTGGCCATCGAGTAAGGCAGATACGCAGTATTTT. This sequence joins TRBV9 and TRBJ2-3; a possible D gene is TRBD2 (5 bases). This CDR3 is built from 17 residues. V gave up 4 bases and J gave up 4 bases, with 22 bases separating them. The germline V gene encodes CDR1 SGDLS and CDR2 YYNGEE.

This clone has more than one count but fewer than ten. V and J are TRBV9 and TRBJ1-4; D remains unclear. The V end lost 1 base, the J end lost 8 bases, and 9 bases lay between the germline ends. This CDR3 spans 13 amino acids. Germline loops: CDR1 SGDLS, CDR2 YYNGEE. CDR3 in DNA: TGTGCCAGCAGCGTACGAATAGGGGAAAAACTGTTTTTT. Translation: CASSVRIGEKLFF.